Presented here are 26 T cell receptor beta chains from one specimen sequenced in a study of synovial regulatory T cells in juvenile arthritis. The assay was immunoSEQ multiplex PCR, and TCRdb's table has in-frame clones only and misses some. Its clone listing holds some 9,700 clones. Sequencing was carried out using Treg cells from blood. The subset was: remaining (HLA-DR-negative) circulating blood Treg cells. The receptors were gathered from a donor under 30 with juvenile idiopathic arthritis.

The rearrangement uses TRBV10-3 and TRBJ1-1. The CDR3 is made up of 15 amino acids. Only the protein is available. Germline-derived CDR1 and CDR2 are ENHRY and SYGVKD. The CDR3 reads CAISEQRRGNTEAFF.

The chain is built from TRBV10-3 and TRBJ2-3; the TRBD1 assignment by TCRdb is unverifiable without DNA. Germline values: CDR1 ENHRY, CDR2 SYGVKD. The CDR3 runs to 12 residues. No DNA accompanies this entry. CDR3 in amino acids: CAISAGPRAQYF.

V and J are TRBV11-2 and TRBJ2-7; the TCRdb call, TRBD1, lacks DNA for checking. Germline CDR1 is SGHAT and CDR2 is FQNNGV. The CDR3 length is 15 residues. The coding DNA is unavailable. CDR3 loop: CASSLVATDSYEQYF. Full variable domain (outside the CDR3, taken from reference TRBV11-2 and TRBJ2-7): EAGVAQSPRYKIIEKRQSVAFWCNPISGHATLYWYQQILGQGPKLLIQFQNNGVVDDSQLPKDRFSAERLKGVDSTLKIQPAKLEDSAVYLCASSLVATDSYEQYFGPGTRLTVT.

The CDR3 region is CASSQDHRGTGGYEQYF. The V gene is TRBV4-1, the J gene TRBJ2-7; TCRdb names TRBD2, which stays unverified in the absence of DNA. The germline V gene encodes CDR1 MGHRA and CDR2 YSYEKL. This CDR3 is 17 amino acids long. No DNA sequence was recorded.

This chain connects TRBV12-5 to TRBJ2-7; with no DNA, the TCRdb D assignment of TRBD1 cannot be verified. Germline lookup yields CDR1 LGHNT and CDR2 FRNRAP. CDR3 length: 15 residues. No DNA sequence is on record. CDR3: CASGLLDRGSNEQYF.

The chain has TRBV7-8 and TRBJ2-2; TCRdb names TRBD1, which stays unverified in the absence of DNA. The CDR3 has 20 residues. The nucleotide record is missing. Germline V gene lookup returns CDR1 SGHVS and CDR2 FQNEAQ. The CDR3 sequence is CASSRPAFFSGTANTGELFF.

This chain joins TRBV18 and TRBJ1-5; the D call from TCRdb, TRBD1, cannot be confirmed without DNA. This CDR3 is built from 14 residues. No DNA sequence is on record. In germline, CDR1 is KGHSH, CDR2 LQKENI. CDR3: CASSRQGYGQPQHF.

The chain combines TRBV4-1 with TRBJ2-1; the TCRdb D gene call, TRBD2, has no DNA to confirm it. The CDR3 covers 16 residues. The DNA is unrecorded. Looked up from germline, CDR1 is MGHRA and CDR2 is YSYEKL. CDR3 loop: CASSRSRGLAGNEQFF.

V is TRBV18 and J is TRBJ1-1. The germline CDR1 and CDR2 sequences are KGHSH and LQKENI. This CDR3 is built from 13 residues. A DNA sequence was not provided. This chain's CDR3 is CASSPQGNTEAFF. Using reference TRBV18 and TRBJ1-1 for the parts outside the CDR3, the full variable domain is NAGVMQNPRHLVRRRGQEARLRCSPMKGHSHVYWYRQLPEEGLKFMVYLQKENIIDESGMPKERFSAEFPKEGPSILRIQQVVRGDSAAYFCASSPQGNTEAFFGQGTRLTVV.

This sequence joins TRBV6-1 and TRBJ2-1. The V gene's germline CDR1 is MNHNS and CDR2 SASEGT. CDR3 length: 13 amino acids. The nucleotide record is missing. The CDR3: CASSGTSRGEQFF.

The chain joins TRBV19 to TRBJ2-5; lacking DNA, the TRBD1 call made by TCRdb goes unchecked. CDR3 length: 14 residues. DNA is not on record. Germline loops: CDR1 LNHDA, CDR2 SQIVND (reference sequence). CDR3 region: CASSTLQGQETQYF. The full variable domain, rest sourced from reference TRBV19 and TRBJ2-5, is DGGITQSPKYLFRKEGQNVTLSCEQNLNHDAMYWYRQDPGQGLRLIYYSQIVNDFQKGDIAEGYSVSREKKESFPLTVTSAQKNPTAFYLCASSTLQGQETQYFGPGTRLLVL.

The V and J genes are TRBV7-8 and TRBJ2-5; TCRdb gives TRBD2 as the D gene, but with no DNA this cannot be confirmed. The CDR3 totals 12 residues. No DNA sequence was recorded. In germline, CDR1 is SGHVS, CDR2 FQNEAQ. The CDR3 spells CASSSGLPTQYF.

The chain combines TRBV18 with TRBJ2-7. There are 14 residues in the CDR3. A DNA sequence was not provided. Germline CDR1 KGHSH, CDR2 LQKENI. CDR3: CASSPPYGLGEQYF.

The chain employs TRBV19 and TRBJ2-3; as DNA is missing, the TRBD1 call by TCRdb cannot be tested. Germline assignment: CDR1 LNHDA and CDR2 SQIVND (reference sequence). This CDR3 has 15 residues. The coding DNA is unavailable. CDR3 residues: CASRSTGGGTDTQYF.

The CDR3 sequence is CASTVNRLANTGELFF. The chain couples TRBV11-2 to TRBJ2-2; the TRBD2 assignment by TCRdb is unverifiable without DNA. Germline loops: CDR1 SGHAT, CDR2 FQNNGV. There are 16 residues in the CDR3. This entry has no DNA. Full variable domain (remainder filled in from reference TRBV11-2 and TRBJ2-2): EAGVAQSPRYKIIEKRQSVAFWCNPISGHATLYWYQQILGQGPKLLIQFQNNGVVDDSQLPKDRFSAERLKGVDSTLKIQPAKLEDSAVYLCASTVNRLANTGELFFGEGSRLTVL.

The J gene is TRBJ1-2, the V gene TRBV10-2; TCRdb designates TRBD1, a call that cannot be tested without DNA. Germline V CDR1 and CDR2: WSHSY, SAAADI. The CDR3 sequence is 13 residues long. A DNA sequence was not provided. CDR3 sequence: CASSHTGDYGYTF.

The chain is built from TRBV11-2 and TRBJ2-1; TCRdb reports TRBD1, a call that lacks DNA to check it against. CDR1 SGHAT and CDR2 FQNNGV come from the germline V gene. The CDR3 extends over 11 amino acids. No DNA was logged. The chain's CDR3 is CASTLGVATFF.

This chain links TRBV4-1 with TRBJ2-1. The germline V gene has CDR1 MGHRA and CDR2 YSYEKL. This CDR3 comprises 19 residues. The DNA is not on file. The CDR3 protein is CASSPPLTRPYPMKNEQFF.

The V and J genes are TRBV5-1 and TRBJ2-7; without DNA, the TCRdb call of TRBD1 cannot be checked. The CDR3 has 13 residues. The record lacks a DNA sequence. CDR1 and CDR2 (germline): SGHRS, YFSETQ. The CDR3 sequence: CASSYRDSYEQYF.

This chain joins TRBV5-6 and TRBJ1-5. Germline loops: CDR1 SGHDT, CDR2 YYEEEE. This CDR3 is built from 15 residues. The record lacks a DNA sequence. The CDR3 protein is CASSLWGTGNQPQHF.

The genes are TRBV6-1 and TRBJ2-7; TCRdb indicates TRBD1, and absent DNA this call remains unverified. The CDR3 consists of 14 residues. The entry carries no DNA sequence. Germline CDR1 MNHNS, CDR2 SASEGT. The CDR3 loop is CASSSGTGGREQYF.

V usage is TRBV11-2 and J usage is TRBJ2-1; TCRdb calls TRBD2, which cannot be checked without DNA. The V gene's germline CDR1 is SGHAT and CDR2 FQNNGV. CDR3 length: 16 residues. The entry carries no DNA sequence. CDR3 amino acids: CASSYPLSGRGGEQFF.

The chain carries TRBV7-9 and TRBJ1-2. Germline V gives CDR1 SEHNR, CDR2 FQNEAQ (reference sequence). The CDR3 totals 10 residues. The coding DNA is unavailable. The CDR3 protein is CASKGGGYTF.

V usage is TRBV19 and J usage is TRBJ2-5; TCRdb's D call, TRBD2, is unchecked because there is no DNA. The length of the CDR3 is 15 residues. The DNA sequence is not available. Germline CDR1 LNHDA, CDR2 SQIVND (reference sequence). CDR3 protein: CASSTLDQRHRTQYF.

The chain links TRBV6-1 to TRBJ2-7. Germline lookup yields CDR1 MNHNS and CDR2 SASEGT. The length of the CDR3 is 14 residues. No nucleotide data were recorded. CDR3 sequence reads: CASSEWRPSYEQYF.

The chain is built from TRBV2 and TRBJ1-3; the D call of TRBD1 rests on TCRdb alone, since no DNA is present to check it. The CDR3 runs 14 residues. No DNA appears here. Germline V gene lookup returns CDR1 SNHLY and CDR2 FYNNEI. The CDR3 here is CASSTGAPGNTIYF.